This T cell receptor beta chain was observed in a study of spatial heterogeneity in lung cancer. Study-wide background: An average of more than ten raw reads was observed per unique TCR and UMI combination.

Individual TCR cDNA molecules each bore their own unique molecular identifier. MiXCR was run by TCRdb on the 5' RACE reads, yielding one entry per CDR3 protein. The table includes over 6,000 distinct CDR3 sequences, 9.7% detected once. In its sample, this clonotype was seen many times. Time point here: sample taken at primary tumor resection. The donor group consisted of roughly 76 patients who had untreated, early-stage non-small cell lung cancer. Unsorted whole RNA from tumor, nontumor lung or frozen PBMC underwent sequencing. Germline V gives CDR1 SGHTA, CDR2 FQGNSA. The trim removed 3 bases at V and 2 bases at J, leaving 9 bases unmatched. The CDR3 consists of 16 residues.

This specimen consisted of normal lung tissue next to the tumor, obtained at surgery. The clonotype comes from a male donor with early-stage non-small cell lung cancer. The gene calls are TRBV7-2 and TRBJ2-7; TRBD2 agrees at 8 bases. Here the CDR3 reads CASSFVAGPNPYEQYF. CDR3 DNA sequence: TGTGCCAGCAGCTTCGTAGCGGGGCCAAACCCCTACGAGCAGTACTTC.